One T cell receptor beta chain is described in this entry. What it binds is not known. In the PCR, 60 Vbeta and 13 Jbeta primers were used. The assay was immunoSEQ multiplex PCR, and TCRdb's table has in-frame clones only and misses some. The repertoire holds under 200,000 clones, with approximately 85% as singletons. These data belong to a study of cytomegalovirus exposure and HLA in healthy donors. As for the study in general: Earlier work reported approximately 110 million unique TCR beta sequences from 180 million or so T cells.

Study-level points and caveats: In a later analysis, common viral pathogens appeared linked to several of the most significant clusters.

CDR1 is GTSNPN and CDR2 is SVGIG in the germline V gene (reference sequence). This CDR3 has 13 residues. V dropped 4 bases and J dropped 8; count of bases not matched to a gene: 10. Sequenced sample: PBMCs. The receptor was isolated from a girl aged 2 to 9 in good health and CMV-seropositive. This rearrangement joins TRBV30 to TRBJ1-2, with 7 positions matching TRBD1. CDR3 residues: CAWTPGQIYGYTF. For the CDR3, the DNA is TGTGCCTGGACACCGGGACAGATTTACGGCTACACCTTC. Full variable domain (remainder filled in from reference TRBV30 and TRBJ1-2): SQTIHQWPATLVQPVGSPLSLECTVEGTSNPNLYWYRQAAGRGLQLLFYSVGIGQISSEVPQNLSASRPQDRQFILSSKKLLLSDSGFYLCAWTPGQIYGYTFGSGTRLTVV.